These 29 T cell receptor beta chains came from one sample sequenced in a study of T cell changes during pregnancy in multiple sclerosis. Generated by immunoSEQ multiplex PCR, the TCRdb table keeps only in-frame clones and is missing some. The table has about 80,000 clones, under 95% seen once; the top ten hold approximately 2.4%. The specimen comprised peripheral blood, sampled after pregnancy. Receptor source: a female donor in good health, enrolled as a control in a pregnancy study.

The CDR3 region is CASTGVSIEQFF. CDR3 bases: TGTGCCAGCACTGGAGTTAGCATTGAGCAGTTCTTC. The chain couples TRBV7-2 to TRBJ2-1; D is ambiguous. The germline CDR1 and CDR2 sequences are SGHTA and FQGNSA. Trimming took 7 bases from V and 9 from J, leaving 13 bases between them. CDR3 length: 12 amino acids. The whole variable domain, filled in from reference TRBV7-2 and TRBJ2-1, reads GAGVSQSPSNKVTEKGKDVELRCDPISGHTALYWYRQSLGQGLEFLIYFQGNSAPDKSGLPSDRFSAERTGGSVSTLTIQRTQQEDSAVYLCASTGVSIEQFFGPGTRLTVL.

This clone was seen once. This chain joins TRBV27 and TRBJ2-7; TRBD2 matches at 9 bases. This CDR3 has 15 residues. CDR1 and CDR2 (germline): MNHEY, SMNVEV (reference sequence). V was clipped by 2 bases and J by 2 bases; unmatched bases: 4. This chain's CDR3 is CASSLGAGGTYEQYF. As DNA, the CDR3 is TGTGCCAGCAGTTTAGGGGCGGGAGGGACCTACGAGCAGTACTTC.

The J gene is TRBJ2-3, the V gene TRBV27, with TRBD2 matching 12 bases. The CDR3 loop spans 16 amino acids. With V trimmed by 1 base and J by 6 bases, 5 bases remained unmatched. Germline CDR1 and CDR2: MNHEY and SMNVEV (reference sequence). In nucleotides, the CDR3 is TGTGCCAGCAGTTTATTGAGGACTAGCGGGGTTGATACGCAGTATTTT. Translating gives CASSLLRTSGVDTQYF.

The V and J genes are TRBV19 and TRBJ1-1, with TRBD1 matching over 10 bases. V gave up 4 bases and J gave up 6 bases; unmatched junction bases: 5. The CDR3 runs to 14 residues. The germline V gene has CDR1 LNHDA and CDR2 SQIVND (reference sequence). The CDR3 sequence: CASSKGQGRPEAFF. The DNA of the CDR3 is TGTGCCAGTAGTAAGGGACAGGGGAGGCCTGAAGCTTTCTTT.

The chain links TRBV19 to TRBJ1-1; 9 nucleotides line up with TRBD1. Germline V CDR1 and CDR2: LNHDA, SQIVND (reference sequence). This CDR3 region has 15 residues. Losses at the gene ends were 6 bases for V and 0 bases for J; bases not matched to a gene: 5. The CDR3 sequence: CASRRTGDLNTEAFF. DNA of the CDR3: TGTGCCAGTAGGCGGACAGGGGATTTGAACACTGAAGCTTTCTTT.

The gene calls are TRBV1 and TRBJ2-5; the D call in the table, TRBD2, was not verified against the DNA. TRBV1 is shown as a pseudogene. CDR3 length: 14 amino acids. CDR3 DNA: TGCACCAGCAGCCAAGATCAAGTAGAGGAGACCCAGTACTTC. Protein sequence: CTSSQDQVEETQYF.

The chain recombines TRBV5-4 with TRBJ2-3, with TRBD2 as a possible D gene (5 bases). CDR3 size: 14 residues. V was cut by 4 bases and J by 1 base, with 10 bases left in between. Looked up from germline, CDR1 is SGHNT and CDR2 is YYREEE (reference sequence). The CDR3 is CASSPGLGTDTQYF. CDR3 nucleotides: TGTGCCAGCAGCCCAGGACTTGGCACAGATACGCAGTATTTT.

V is TRBV29-1 and J is TRBJ1-4; no clear D gene. Trimming removed 6 bases from V and 8 bases from J, with 10 bases in between. The length of the CDR3 is 11 residues. Germline V lookup: CDR1 SQVTM, CDR2 ANQGSEA. The DNA for the CDR3 is TGCAGCGTCGCTAAGAACGAAAAACTGTTTTTT. Encoded protein: CSVAKNEKLFF.

The gene calls are TRBV7-6 and TRBJ2-7; 11 nucleotides line up with TRBD2. In germline, CDR1 is SGHVS, CDR2 FNYEAQ. The CDR3 is 16 amino acids. V shed 4 bases, J shed 0 bases, and the junction held 5 bases outside the gene matches. Here the CDR3 reads CASSSGTSGNSYEQYF. CDR3 DNA: TGTGCCAGCAGCTCGGGGACTAGCGGCAACTCCTACGAGCAGTACTTC.

The chain employs TRBV30 and TRBJ2-1; 8 bases line up with TRBD2. This CDR3 is built from 13 residues. V shed 1 base and J 7 bases; nucleotides not matched to a gene: 3. The germline V gene has CDR1 GTSNPN and CDR2 SVGIG (reference sequence). As DNA, the CDR3 is TGTGCCTGGAGTGAGTCGGGAGGGAATGAGCAGTTCTTC. Amino acid sequence: CAWSESGGNEQFF.

The chain recombines TRBV11-2 with TRBJ1-1; a weak D match, TRBD1 (5 bases). CDR1 is SGHAT, CDR2 FQNNGV, per germline. V lost 4 bases and J lost 5, with 23 bases in between. The CDR3 covers 17 residues. The CDR3 reads CASSYLSARDVDTEAFF. CDR3 DNA sequence: TGTGCCAGCAGCTACCTTTCGGCCAGGGATGTGGATACTGAAGCTTTCTTT.

The chain carries TRBV12-5 and TRBJ2-2, with D uncertain. Germline values: CDR1 LGHNT, CDR2 FRNRAP. V was shortened by 0 bases and J by 2 bases, with 16 bases between the two germline ends. The CDR3 covers 18 residues. CDR3 residues: CASGLVRKGGQNTGELFF. The CDR3 DNA reads as TGTGCTAGTGGTTTGGTCCGGAAAGGCGGCCAAAACACCGGGGAGCTGTTTTTT.

The V and J genes are TRBV27 and TRBJ2-1; tentatively, D is TRBD2 (7 bases). Looked up from germline, CDR1 is MNHEY and CDR2 is SMNVEV (reference sequence). The V end was cut by 2 bases, the J end by 8 bases, with 34 bases between. The CDR3 spans 21 residues. The CDR3 nucleotides read TGTGCCAGCAGTTTACACCTTCCCTCAGGGGTTGGGGGAGGGCCCGACGATGAGCAGTTCTTC. Protein product: CASSLHLPSGVGGGPDDEQFF.

The gene calls are TRBV7-9 and TRBJ1-3; 8 positions match TRBD1. Per the germline V gene, CDR1 is SEHNR and CDR2 is FQNEAQ (reference sequence). This CDR3 has 13 amino acids. The trim removed 5 bases at V and 9 bases at J, leaving 6 bases unmatched. Here the CDR3 DNA reads TGTGCCAGCAGCCCAGGACAGGGTGGCACCATATATTTT. The encoded protein is CASSPGQGGTIYF.

This rearrangement joins TRBV11-3 to TRBJ1-1; possibly TRBD1 for D (5 bases). This CDR3 spans 13 amino acids. CDR1 and CDR2 from the germline V gene are SGHNT and YENEEA. With 1 base removed from V and 5 bases from J, the gap between germline ends came to 8 bases. As DNA, the CDR3 is TGTGCCAGCAGCTTAGGGGGCTGGACTGAAGCTTTCTTT. Its translation is CASSLGGWTEAFF.

This rearrangement joins TRBV30 to TRBJ1-1, with D possibly being TRBD1 (5 bases). V was pared by 2 bases and J by 5 bases, with 9 bases between. The CDR3 contains 12 residues. Germline values: CDR1 GTSNPN, CDR2 SVGIG (reference sequence). Written as DNA, the CDR3 is TGTGCCTGGAGTATTCAGGGAACTGAAGCTTTCTTT. Its translation: CAWSIQGTEAFF. The complete variable domain, with remaining parts taken from reference TRBV30 and TRBJ1-1, reads SQTIHQWPATLVQPVGSPLSLECTVEGTSNPNLYWYRQAAGRGLQLLFYSVGIGQISSEVPQNLSASRPQDRQFILSSKKLLLSDSGFYLCAWSIQGTEAFFGQGTRLTVV.

The V and J genes are TRBV11-2 and TRBJ1-2; no clear D gene. Germline CDR1 and CDR2: SGHAT and FQNNGV. This CDR3 contains 15 residues. The ends were cut back, 1 base at V and 8 bases at J, with 17 bases in the middle. The CDR3 is CASSLGRASAWGYTF. The CDR3 region has the DNA TGTGCCAGCAGCTTAGGGCGGGCCTCCGCTTGGGGCTACACCTTC.

The chain joins TRBV21-1 to TRBJ1-2; the table's D call TRBD1 went unverified against the DNA. TRBV21-1 is assigned pseudogene status. The CDR3 runs to 14 residues. CDR3 DNA sequence: TGTGCCAGCAGCCCCAGGGGGCCGGACTATGGCTACACCTTC. Residues: CASSPRGPDYGYTF.

This clone appeared a single time. V and J are TRBV5-1 and TRBJ1-2; tentative D call: TRBD1 (6 bases). The ends were cut back, 4 bases at V and 3 bases at J, with 16 bases in the middle. Germline CDR1 SGHRS, CDR2 YFSETQ. This CDR3 is built from 15 residues. CDR3 nucleotide sequence: TGCGCCAGCAGCCCCGGCCACCCAGGGGACTATGGCTACACCTTC. It encodes CASSPGHPGDYGYTF.

The rearrangement uses TRBV5-1 and TRBJ2-2; D might be TRBD1 (5 bases). Germline V CDR1 and CDR2: SGHRS, YFSETQ. The V and J ends lost 2 bases and 4 bases respectively, with 12 bases between them. This CDR3 spans 15 amino acids. This CDR3 reads CASSFGTGGTGELFF. The CDR3 DNA is TGCGCCAGCAGCTTTGGTACAGGCGGCACCGGGGAGCTGTTTTTT.

The J gene is TRBJ2-5, the V gene TRBV7-2, with D possibly being TRBD2 (6 bases). This CDR3 contains 14 residues. Trimming took 3 bases from V and 5 from J, leaving 13 bases between them. The germline gives CDR1 SGHTA, CDR2 FQGNSA. CDR3: CASSLGGGAETQYF. Written as DNA, the CDR3 is TGTGCCAGCAGCTTGGGAGGCGGGGCCGAGACCCAGTACTTC.

The chain couples TRBV11-1 to TRBJ2-1; 8 bases are a match to TRBD2. The CDR3 sequence is 14 residues long. With V trimmed by 5 bases and J by 7 bases, 7 bases remained unmatched. Per germline, CDR1 SGHAT and CDR2 FQDESV (reference sequence). The CDR3 DNA sequence: TGTGCCAGCAGCCCTCACGGGGGGGCTAATGAGCAGTTCTTC. Its translation: CASSPHGGANEQFF.

The V gene is TRBV5-1, the J gene TRBJ2-7, with D possibly matching TRBD2 (6 bases). The CDR3 extends over 15 amino acids. V was clipped by 4 bases and J by 0 bases, with 14 bases between them. Germline loops: CDR1 SGHRS, CDR2 YFSETQ. DNA for the CDR3: TGCGCCAGCAGCGAGGAGCGGGTCTCCTCCTACGAGCAGTACTTC. It specifies CASSEERVSSYEQYF.

This chain connects TRBV19 to TRBJ2-7; possible D gene TRBD2, 5 bases. V was clipped by 3 bases and J by 6 bases, with 12 bases between them. This CDR3 is built from 13 residues. Germline V gives CDR1 LNHDA, CDR2 SQIVND (reference sequence). The CDR3 DNA reads TGTGCCAGTAGTATGTACACCAGCGGCGAGCAGTACTTC. It encodes CASSMYTSGEQYF. Together with reference TRBV19 and TRBJ2-7, the CDR3 gives the full variable domain: DGGITQSPKYLFRKEGQNVTLSCEQNLNHDAMYWYRQDPGQGLRLIYYSQIVNDFQKGDIAEGYSVSREKKESFPLTVTSAQKNPTAFYLCASSMYTSGEQYFGPGTRLTVT.

This clone has only one observation. CDR3 nucleotide sequence: TGTGCCAGCAGTCCCCCGGGACAGGGGTTCCACGAGCAGTACTTC. Translation: CASSPPGQGFHEQYF. The V gene is TRBV28, the J gene TRBJ2-7; 10 bases match TRBD1. The germline CDR1 and CDR2 sequences are MDHEN and SYDVKM. V shed 5 bases and J 5 bases; nucleotides not matched to a gene: 9. This CDR3 has 15 amino acids. Variable domain in full (rest from reference TRBV28 and TRBJ2-7): DVKVTQSSRYLVKRTGEKVFLECVQDMDHENMFWYRQDPGLGLRLIYFSYDVKMKEKGDIPEGYSVSREKKERFSLILESASTNQTSMYLCASSPPGQGFHEQYFGPGTRLTVT.

The rearrangement uses TRBV18 and TRBJ2-1; 7 positions match TRBD2. CDR1 is KGHSH, CDR2 LQKENI, per germline. The ends lost 6 bases at V and 8 bases at J; junction bases unmatched: 10. The CDR3 has 14 residues. CDR3 nucleotides: TGTGCCAGCTCTCCCGCGACTAGCAACCATGAGCAGTTCTTC. Its protein is CASSPATSNHEQFF.

The chain combines TRBV2 with TRBJ1-5, with D perhaps matching TRBD1 (5 bases). The CDR3 is 12 residues long. Trimming shortened V by 4 bases and J by 6 bases, and 7 bases separated the two germline ends. Germline V lookup: CDR1 SNHLY, CDR2 FYNNEI. CDR3 sequence: CASSGTGQPQHF. The CDR3 DNA is TGTGCCAGCAGTGGAACAGGTCAGCCCCAGCATTTT. Combining the CDR3 with reference TRBV2 and TRBJ1-5 gives the whole variable domain EPEVTQTPSHQVTQMGQEVILRCVPISNHLYFYWYRQILGQKVEFLVSFYNNEISEKSEIFDDQFSVERPDGSNFTLKIRSTKLEDSAMYFCASSGTGQPQHFGDGTRLSIL.

This clone came up a few times. The rearrangement links TRBV19 to TRBJ2-2; 16 bases are shared with TRBD2. Trimming cost V 6 bases and J 0 bases; bases outside gene matches: 7. CDR3 length: 19 residues. Germline V gene sequence: CDR1 LNHDA, CDR2 SQIVND (reference sequence). DNA for the CDR3: TGTGCCAGTAGCCAATCGGGACTAGCGGGAGGGTCGAACACCGGGGAGCTGTTTTTT. This codes for CASSQSGLAGGSNTGELFF.

The chain joins TRBV28 to TRBJ2-5, with a tentative D call TRBD2 (5 bases). This CDR3 region has 13 residues. Trimming took 5 bases from V and 1 from J, leaving 8 bases between them. From germline, CDR1 is MDHEN and CDR2 SYDVKM. This CDR3 is CASSERSQETQYF. CDR3 in DNA: TGTGCCAGCAGTGAGCGGAGCCAAGAGACCCAGTACTTC.